The 25 T cell receptor beta chains below all came from one sample that was sequenced in a study of identical twins (dated by TCRdb to about 2016). Libraries were built with 5' RACE. Sequencing was carried out with an Illumina HiSeq 2000. TCRdb itself trimmed the public reads at Q25 with fastp, ran MiXCR and retained productive beta chains. Merged by CDR3 protein, the rows form single entries marked with the most common genes and DNA. This sample has 250,000 or so distinct CDR3 sequences in its table, and about 7.3% of those were observed once. The ten largest clonotypes hold more than 3% of the sample. The data were also submitted as part of a second study, on yellow fever vaccine responses in identical twins.

Material for sequencing was memory (CD45RO+) T cells sorted from blood. The cell subset or site label for this specimen denotes: CD45RO+ enriched T cells. Receptors originate from a woman between 18 and 29 years old in good health.

There are a few counts of this clonotype. V and J are TRBV5-5 and TRBJ2-1; 7 bases line up with TRBD1. Germline V gene sequence: CDR1 SGHKS, CDR2 YYEKEE (reference sequence). Losses at the gene ends were 4 bases for V and 3 bases for J; bases not matched to a gene: 4. This CDR3 has 14 residues. In DNA, the CDR3 is TGTGCCAGCAGCCAGGGGACAGTCTACAATGAGCAGTTCTTC. Its translation is CASSQGTVYNEQFF. Complete variable domain (other parts from reference TRBV5-5 and TRBJ2-1): DAGVTQSPTHLIKTRGQQVTLRCSPISGHKSVSWYQQVLGQGPQFIFQYYEKEERGRGNFPDRFSARQFPNYSSELNVNALLLGDSALYLCASSQGTVYNEQFFGPGTRLTVL.

This clonotype was picked up many times. The chain carries TRBV28 and TRBJ2-1, with no clear D. The CDR3 consists of 15 residues. Between the trimmed V and J ends, which lost 9 bases and 0 bases, there was a span of 15 bases. Germline V lookup: CDR1 MDHEN, CDR2 SYDVKM. CDR3 bases: TGTGCCAGTATCGCGGCGGCCTTCTCCTACAATGAGCAGTTCTTC. Translated: CASIAAAFSYNEQFF.

A note on this clonotype: A much larger clone is a single base away; this may be a read error. The genes are TRBV20-1 and TRBJ2-1; TRBD2 agrees at 7 bases. This CDR3 comprises 20 residues. The germline V gene has CDR1 DFQATT and CDR2 SNEGSKA (reference sequence). CDR3 DNA sequence: TGCAGTGCTAGAGACCCAGGCCCCAAGAAAGGAGGCCTAGCGGAAAATGGGCAGTTCTTC. Translated, it gives CSARDPGPKKGGLAENGQFF.

This clonotype was found a few times. The V and J genes are TRBV25-1 and TRBJ2-5; TRBD2 aligns across 14 bases. This CDR3 has 16 residues. J was trimmed by 9 bases and V by 6 bases; bases with no gene match: 12. CDR1 and CDR2 (germline): MGHDK, SYGVNS. Here the CDR3 DNA reads TGTGCCAGCAGCAAACTCGGGACTAGCGGGGGTGAGGCCCAGTACTTC. Residues: CASSKLGTSGGEAQYF.

This clonotype was observed many times. This rearrangement joins TRBV29-1 to TRBJ2-1; 7 bases match TRBD2. The germline V gene encodes CDR1 SQVTM and CDR2 ANQGSEA. CDR3 length equals 12 residues. Germline trimming cut 7 bases from V and 3 bases from J; bases unmatched to any gene: 3. DNA for the CDR3: TGCAGCGCCGAGCGGGACTACAATGAGCAGTTCTTC. Its translation: CSAERDYNEQFF.

This clonotype showed up just a few times. This chain links TRBV20-1 with TRBJ2-1, with 9 positions matching TRBD2. The germline CDR1 and CDR2 sequences are DFQATT and SNEGSKA (reference sequence). The length of the CDR3 is 15 residues. CDR3 in amino acids: CSARSSGGSYNEQFF. CDR3 nucleotides: TGCAGCGCCAGGAGTAGCGGGGGAAGCTACAATGAGCAGTTCTTC.

V is TRBV29-1 and J is TRBJ2-2, with D perhaps matching TRBD1 (6 bases). The ends were cut back, 6 bases at V and 2 bases at J, with 10 bases in the middle. The CDR3 contains 13 residues. CDR1 and CDR2 (germline): SQVTM, ANQGSEA. The CDR3 reads CSVGQLNTGELFF. The CDR3 coding sequence is TGCAGCGTCGGACAGCTCAACACCGGGGAGCTGTTTTTT.

This clonotype has only a few counts. This chain uses TRBV7-9 with TRBJ1-2, with TRBD1 matching over 10 bases. V gave up 0 bases and J gave up 2 bases; unmatched junction bases: 3. This CDR3 region has 16 residues. CDR1 is SEHNR, CDR2 FQNEAQ, per germline (reference sequence). The CDR3: CASSLARDRGNYGYTF. In DNA, the CDR3 is TGTGCCAGCAGCTTAGCCCGGGACAGGGGCAACTATGGCTACACCTTC.

J is TRBJ2-2 and V is TRBV6-5; 8 bases agree with TRBD1. The germline V gene encodes CDR1 MNHEY and CDR2 SVGAGI. The CDR3 length is 17 residues. V shed 2 bases, J shed 5 bases, and the junction held 10 bases outside the gene matches. This CDR3 is CASSYTNRGYLTGELFF. The CDR3 bases are TGTGCCAGCAGTTACACAAACAGGGGGTACCTAACCGGGGAGCTGTTTTTT.

V is TRBV20-1 and J is TRBJ1-2, with TRBD1 as a possible D gene (6 bases). Germline V gene lookup returns CDR1 DFQATT and CDR2 SNEGSKA (reference sequence). The CDR3 length is 16 residues. V lost 4 bases and J lost 0, with 18 bases in between. Here the CDR3 DNA reads TGCAGTGCTACGCCAAACGGACAGCCAGCTAACTATGGCTACACCTTC. It codes for CSATPNGQPANYGYTF.

The sample holds many counts of this clonotype. The V and J genes are TRBV6-4 and TRBJ2-2; D possibly corresponds to TRBD1 (6 bases). V dropped 3 bases and J dropped 0 bases, with 8 bases sitting between them. The length of the CDR3 is 15 residues. The germline V gene encodes CDR1 MRHNA and CDR2 SNTAGT. CDR3 in amino acids: CASSEGAANTGELFF. CDR3 nucleotide sequence: TGTGCCAGCAGTGAGGGGGCGGCGAACACCGGGGAGCTGTTTTTT.

This clonotype came up a few times. The gene calls are TRBV6-8 and TRBJ2-1; D is perhaps TRBD1 (6 bases). The CDR3 contains 15 residues. Germline CDR1 reads MNHGY; CDR2 reads SAAAGT. Trimming left V 2 bases short and J 5 bases short, with 13 bases between. CDR3 DNA: TGTGCCAGCAGTTACCCCCCGGACAGCCACAATGAGCAGTTCTTC. Its translation is CASSYPPDSHNEQFF.

This clonotype occurred a few times. The chain uses TRBV20-1 and TRBJ2-7; D is undetermined. The CDR3 spans 14 residues. V was shortened by 6 bases and J by 4 bases, with 19 bases between the two germline ends. Germline lookup yields CDR1 DFQATT and CDR2 SNEGSKA (reference sequence). Here the CDR3 reads CSAYPGDRHYEQYF. In DNA, the CDR3 is TGCAGTGCGTACCCCGGAGATCGACATTACGAGCAGTACTTC.

The chain carries TRBV27 and TRBJ2-6; 9 nucleotides align to TRBD1. This CDR3 is 16 amino acids long. The junction had 5 bases not matched to a gene; V was cut back by 7 bases and J by 1 base. Germline CDR1 MNHEY, CDR2 SMNVEV (reference sequence). The CDR3 spells CASMGTGSSGANVLTF. The CDR3 DNA sequence: TGTGCCAGCATGGGGACAGGGTCTTCTGGGGCCAACGTCCTGACTTTC.

This clonotype was recorded a few times. The V gene is TRBV12-3 or TRBV12-4, the J gene TRBJ2-1; D gene unclear. The V and J ends lost 5 bases and 4 bases respectively, with 15 bases between them. The CDR3 is 15 amino acids. For the CDR3, the DNA is TGTGCCAGCAGTCTTGCGAGCTACGAATACAATGAGCAGTTCTTC. This encodes CASSLASYEYNEQFF.

This clonotype was seen many times. The rearrangement joins TRBV5-1 to TRBJ2-3; D uncertain. The CDR3 consists of 14 residues. The germline gives CDR1 SGHRS, CDR2 YFSETQ. V gave up 0 bases and J gave up 3 bases, with 8 bases separating them. The CDR3 DNA is TGCGCCAGCAGCTTGGGTGGAAGAACAGATACGCAGTATTTT. It translates to CASSLGGRTDTQYF.

The chain combines TRBV4-1 with TRBJ2-7; 9 bases agree with TRBD2. Germline CDR1 reads MGHRA; CDR2 reads YSYEKL. The length of the CDR3 is 15 residues. Losses at the gene ends were 0 bases for V and 2 bases for J; bases not matched to a gene: 2. The CDR3 spells CASSQERTSAYEQYF. The CDR3 DNA reads as TGCGCCAGCAGCCAAGAACGGACTAGCGCCTACGAGCAGTACTTC.

CDR3 loop: CASDGTGPGWEQYF. CDR3 DNA: TGTGCCAGCGACGGTACAGGGCCTGGGTGGGAGCAGTACTTC. V is TRBV2 and J is TRBJ2-7; D is possibly TRBD1 (6 bases). There are 14 residues in the CDR3. Germline-derived CDR1 and CDR2 are SNHLY and FYNNEI. V was trimmed by 8 bases and J by 7 bases, leaving 21 bases between them.

This chain links TRBV5-5 with TRBJ2-7; TRBD2 aligns across 10 bases. CDR3 length: 16 residues. CDR1 and CDR2 (germline): SGHKS, YYEKEE (reference sequence). V trimming: 2 bases; J trimming: 4 bases; junction bases outside the gene matches: 9. The CDR3 spells CASSFQWGTSAYEQYF. CDR3 coding DNA: TGTGCCAGCAGCTTTCAATGGGGGACTAGCGCGTACGAGCAGTACTTC.

The CDR3 region is CASSFPLGGGYLREQFF. The CDR3 nucleotides are TGTGCCAGCAGTTTCCCCTTGGGGGGCGGATACCTGCGGGAGCAGTTCTTC. The chain couples TRBV28 to TRBJ2-1, with D perhaps given as TRBD1 or TRBD2 (6 bases each). V dropped 3 bases and J dropped 10 bases, with 25 bases sitting between them. Germline V lookup: CDR1 MDHEN, CDR2 SYDVKM. CDR3 length: 17 amino acids.

V usage is TRBV3-1 and J usage is TRBJ2-6; 10 bases agree with TRBD1. The germline V gene has CDR1 LGHDT and CDR2 YNNKEL (reference sequence). V was pared by 11 bases and J by 0 bases, with 13 bases of the junction left unmatched. The CDR3 is made up of 18 amino acids. The CDR3 reads CACCLATGGRSGANVLTF. The CDR3, as DNA: TGTGCCTGCTGTTTAGCGACAGGGGGCCGCTCTGGGGCCAACGTCCTGACTTTC.

The V and J genes are TRBV6-1 and TRBJ2-6; D uncertain. Trimming took 7 bases from V and 3 from J, leaving 13 bases between them. This CDR3 comprises 15 residues. Germline V gene lookup returns CDR1 MNHNS and CDR2 SASEGT. The CDR3, as DNA: TGTGCCAGCACCCCCAGCTTGAGTGGGGCCAACGTCCTGACTTTC. Its protein product is CASTPSLSGANVLTF.

This clonotype came up a few times. The chain couples TRBV9 to TRBJ2-5, with TRBD2 identical over 10 bases. The ends lost 0 bases at V and 2 bases at J; junction bases unmatched: 7. The V gene's germline CDR1 is SGDLS and CDR2 YYNGEE. The CDR3 runs 17 residues. The CDR3 nucleotides read TGTGCCAGCAGCGTAGCACGTAGCGGGGGGCGACAAGAGACCCAGTACTTC. As protein: CASSVARSGGRQETQYF.

The chain has TRBV20-1 and TRBJ2-3; D gene ambiguous. The CDR3 loop spans 11 amino acids. Germline CDR1 reads DFQATT; CDR2 reads SNEGSKA (reference sequence). Trimming cost V 5 bases and J 6 bases, with 9 bases left between them. CDR3 sequence (DNA): TGCAGTGCTCGAGTACAGGATACGCAGTATTTT. Protein: CSARVQDTQYF.

This clonotype was detected many times. V gene TRBV27 combines with J gene TRBJ1-4; D is ambiguous. Trimming took 3 bases from V and 5 from J, leaving 10 bases between them. CDR1 MNHEY and CDR2 SMNVEV come from the germline V gene (reference sequence). The CDR3 extends over 14 amino acids. As DNA, the CDR3 is TGTGCCAGCAGTTTGTGGGCTGCGAATGAAAAACTGTTTTTT. It translates to CASSLWAANEKLFF.